This is a list of T cell receptor beta chains from one sample in a study of identical twins. TCRdb processed the 5' RACE reads anew with MiXCR; each CDR3 protein has one entry. The sample gives some 500,000 distinct CDR3 sequences, over 8.5% of which show up once; around 3.2% is in the top ten. In addition, the sample was reused for a study of yellow fever vaccine responses in identical twins.

Sequencing used PBMCs. The origin of the receptors is a woman aged 18-29 years in good health. Each CDR3 is given with its conserved first and last residue. D genes are given only for firm matches. Clone size is stated in some rows and not others, as once, few, many or a class when expanded.

d_call	v_call	j_call	clone_size	cdr3_nt	cdr3_aa
NA	TRBV7-3	TRBJ2-3	many	TGTGCCAGCAGCTTAGCGCACCGCACAGATACGCAGTATTTT	CASSLAHRTDTQYF
NA	TRBV29-1	TRBJ2-2	many	TGCAGCGTTTCGAGGGCTACCGGGGAGCTGTTTTTT	CSVSRATGELFF
TRBD2	TRBV7-9	TRBJ2-3	NA	TGTGCCAGCAGCTACCGCCGCCCTAGCGGGGTTGATACGCAGTATTTT	CASSYRRPSGVDTQYF
NA	TRBV20-1	TRBJ2-3	many	TGCAGTGCTAGAGGTTTCCAGGGGTACACAGATACGCAGTATTTT	CSARGFQGYTDTQYF
TRBD2	TRBV11-1	TRBJ2-1	few	TGTGCCAGCAGCTTGAGGCTAGCGGGGGGGATTTACTCCTACAATGAGCAGTTCTTC	CASSLRLAGGIYSYNEQFF
TRBD1	TRBV12-3/TRBV12-4	TRBJ2-7	few	TGTGCCAGCAGTACGGGACAGCCATTTAGGAAGCAGTACTTC	CASSTGQPFRKQYF
NA	TRBV12-3/TRBV12-4	TRBJ1-1	few	TGTGCCAGCGCTCTAAGCCTCTCGGGGACTGAAGCTTTCTTT	CASALSLSGTEAFF
NA	TRBV14	TRBJ2-1	many	TGTGCCAGCAGCCTAAGACCTAGCTATGAGCAGTTCTTC	CASSLRPSYEQFF
TRBD2	TRBV7-8	TRBJ2-1	few	TGTGCCAGCAGACGATCTAGCGGCACCTACAATGAGCAGTTCTTC	CASRRSSGTYNEQFF
TRBD2	TRBV29-1	TRBJ2-3	few	TGCAGCGTTGGGTCCATAGCGGGGGGGCTAGATACGCAGTATTTT	CSVGSIAGGLDTQYF
NA	TRBV5-5	TRBJ2-7	NA	TGTGCCAGCAGCTTCCGTTCAGGGTTAGGGAGCTCCTACGAGCAGTACTTC	CASSFRSGLGSSYEQYF
TRBD2	TRBV7-6	TRBJ2-1	many	TGTGCCAGCAGCCCCCGGACTAGCGGAGATACCAACTCCTACAATGAGCAGTTCTTC	CASSPRTSGDTNSYNEQFF
TRBD2	TRBV7-3	TRBJ2-1	few	TGTGCCAGCAGCTCGTATCCTAGCGGGGGCTCCTACAATGAGCAGTTCTTC	CASSSYPSGGSYNEQFF
NA	TRBV18	TRBJ2-7	few	TGTGCCAGCTCACCGTTGGAGGGAGCCAGCTACGAGCAGTACTTC	CASSPLEGASYEQYF
NA	TRBV3-1	TRBJ2-3	NA	TGTGCCAGCAGCCTCGAGTTGGGAAGCACAGATACGCAGTATTTT	CASSLELGSTDTQYF
TRBD2	TRBV3-1	TRBJ2-3	few	TGTGCCAGCAGCCAAGATCCGGGAGGAGTTTCAGATACGCAGTATTTT	CASSQDPGGVSDTQYF
TRBD2	TRBV4-2	TRBJ2-1	few	TGTGCCAGCAGCCAAGGAGCTAGCGGTGAGCAGTTCTTC	CASSQGASGEQFF
NA	TRBV12-3/TRBV12-4	TRBJ2-2	NA	TGTGCCAGCACTAGAGGGCGCGCATACACCGGGGAGCTGTTTTTT	CASTRGRAYTGELFF
TRBD2	TRBV11-2	TRBJ2-1	NA	TGTGCCAGCAGCTTAGTGGGGCTAGCGGGAGTCGTCTACAATGAGCAGTTCTTC	CASSLVGLAGVVYNEQFF
TRBD2	TRBV12-3/TRBV12-4	TRBJ2-2	many	TGTGCCAGCAGTTTAGCGTCTAGCGGGACGCACACCGGGGAGCTGTTTTTT	CASSLASSGTHTGELFF
TRBD1	TRBV28	TRBJ2-3	few	TGTGCCAGCAGTCTTCAGTCGAGGGGGCAGGGGCTCACAGATACGCAGTATTTT	CASSLQSRGQGLTDTQYF
TRBD1	TRBV29-1	TRBJ2-7	few	TGCAGCGTTGAACGGACAGGGAGCTCCTACGAGCAGTACTTC	CSVERTGSSYEQYF
NA	TRBV5-1	TRBJ2-1	NA	TGCGCCAGCGGAAGTCCCATAAATGAGCAGTTCTTC	CASGSPINEQFF
NA	TRBV19	TRBJ2-1	NA	TGTGCCAGTAGTACCTCTAGAATACGCCCCGGTGAGCAGTTCTTC	CASSTSRIRPGEQFF
TRBD2	TRBV2	TRBJ2-5	few	TGTGCCAGCAGTGTGGGACTAGCGGGAGAGACCCAGTACTTC	CASSVGLAGETQYF
NA	TRBV2	TRBJ2-3	many	TGTGCCAGCAGTGAATGGGGGGAAGATACGCAGTATTTT	CASSEWGEDTQYF
TRBD1	TRBV12-3/TRBV12-4	TRBJ2-7	NA	TGTGCCAGCACCGGGACAGGGGAGCCCTACGAGCAGTACTTC	CASTGTGEPYEQYF
TRBD2	TRBV20-1	TRBJ2-2	NA	TGCAGTGCTGTAGCGGGGGGCGCCACCGGGGAGCTGTTTTTT	CSAVAGGATGELFF
TRBD2	TRBV29-1	TRBJ2-1	many	TGCAGCGTTGTGGGGGCAACTAGCGGGGACTACAATGAGCAGTTCTTC	CSVVGATSGDYNEQFF
NA	TRBV20-1	TRBJ2-3	NA	TGCAGTGCTAACCTCTTCCCTCTAACAGGGATTAGGACAGATACGCAGTATTTT	CSANLFPLTGIRTDTQYF
TRBD2	TRBV12-3/TRBV12-4	TRBJ2-3	many	TGTGCCAGCCGGGGGGGGTGGAGCACAGATACGCAGTATTTT	CASRGGWSTDTQYF
TRBD2	TRBV12-3/TRBV12-4	TRBJ2-5	NA	TGTGCCACGCGGGGGGGGCTCGGGGAAGAGACCCAGTACTTC	CATRGGLGEETQYF
TRBD2	TRBV30	TRBJ2-5	few	TGTGCCTGGAGTGTACAGGCGGGGGAAAAAGAGACCCAGTACTTC	CAWSVQAGEKETQYF
NA	TRBV5-4	TRBJ1-3	few	TGTGCCAGCAGCTTGGACAGGGCAGCCTCCGACACCCCCATATATTTT	CASSLDRAASDTPIYF
NA	TRBV28	TRBJ1-5	many	TGTGCCAGCAGTTTAAACGGGGGGTTTCAGCCCCAGCATTTT	CASSLNGGFQPQHF
NA	TRBV7-9	TRBJ2-7	few	TGTGCCAGCAGCTTAGCGGTAGGGGTTGGGTACGAGCAGTACTTC	CASSLAVGVGYEQYF
TRBD2	TRBV11-1	TRBJ2-1	NA	TGTGCCAGCAGCTTAGTTGGGCGAGCGGGAGTCACCTACAATGAGCAGTTCTTC	CASSLVGRAGVTYNEQFF
TRBD1	TRBV7-6	TRBJ2-5	NA	TGTGCCAGCAGCTCACAGGGGGCACGAGAGACCCAGTACTTC	CASSSQGARETQYF
NA	TRBV10-3	TRBJ2-7	once	TGTGCCATCAGCGGGGGACAGTTGGGCTACGAGCAGTACTTC	CAISGGQLGYEQYF
NA	TRBV6-2/TRBV6-3	TRBJ2-5	NA	TGTGCCAGCACCCAAAGTACGCGGAAGGAAGAGACCCAGTACTTC	CASTQSTRKEETQYF
TRBD1	TRBV18	TRBJ2-7	NA	TGTGCCAGCTCAGGACAGGACAGCTACGAGCAGTACTTC	CASSGQDSYEQYF
TRBD1	TRBV5-1	TRBJ2-4	few	TGCGCCAGCAGCCTGGAGGGACAGGGGGCTGCCATTCAGTACTTC	CASSLEGQGAAIQYF
TRBD2	TRBV20-1	TRBJ2-3	many	TGCAGTGCTAGAGACCATAGCGGGGGGGCTGGGGATACGCAGTATTTT	CSARDHSGGAGDTQYF
NA	TRBV7-8	TRBJ2-1	many	TGTGCCAGCAGCTCCCGAGATCAAACTAGGGACAATGAGCAGTTCTTC	CASSSRDQTRDNEQFF
NA	TRBV28	TRBJ2-4	NA	TGTGCCAGCAATCATCAACAGGGAGCCAAAAACATTCAGTACTTC	CASNHQQGAKNIQYF
TRBD2	TRBV20-1	TRBJ2-1	many	TGCAGTGCTAGTCCAGGGAGCGGGAAACAGTACAATGAGCAGTTCTTC	CSASPGSGKQYNEQFF
TRBD1	TRBV6-1	TRBJ2-7	many	TGTGCCAGCAGCCGAACCTCCGGGACAGGGGGCTCCTACGAGCAGTACTTC	CASSRTSGTGGSYEQYF
TRBD1	TRBV11-1	TRBJ2-1	NA	TGTGCCAGCAGCCGAACCCTCGGGACAGGGTACAATGAGCAGTTCTTC	CASSRTLGTGYNEQFF
TRBD2	TRBV20-1	TRBJ2-1	few	TGCAGTTTCTTAGGGACTAGCGGGAGAGGGTCCTACAATGAGCAGTTCTTC	CSFLGTSGRGSYNEQFF
NA	TRBV27	TRBJ2-7	many	TGTGCCAGCAGTTTATCAACACTTCACTACGAGCAGTACTTC	CASSLSTLHYEQYF
TRBD2	TRBV28	TRBJ2-7	many	TGTGCCAGCAGACCAGCGGGAGGCAACTACGAGCAGTACTTC	CASRPAGGNYEQYF
NA	TRBV7-2	TRBJ2-7	many	TGTGCCAGCAGCTCTACGGGGTCACCGTACTTC	CASSSTGSPYF
NA	TRBV24-1	TRBJ2-2	NA	TGTGCCACCAGTTCCCCGAGGACCGAGACCGCGAACACCGGGGAGCCGTTTTTT	CATSSPRTETANTGEPFF
NA	TRBV14	TRBJ2-1	few	TGTGCCAGCAGCCAAACCGTCGGGAGTACTTACAATGAGCAGTTCTTC	CASSQTVGSTYNEQFF
NA	TRBV6-5	TRBJ2-2	few	TGTGCCAGCAGTTACTCTCGGTACACCGGGGAGCTGTTTTTT	CASSYSRYTGELFF